These 17 T cell receptor beta chains came from one sample sequenced in a study of blood T cell repertoires in COVID-19. Assay used: immunoSEQ multiplex PCR; TCRdb lists only in-frame clones, some missing. The sample gives fewer than 45,000 clones, approximately 80% of which show up once; about an eighth is in the top ten. The sequencing input was peripheral blood. Source of these receptors: a human donor in a cohort sampled during active COVID-19.

This clone appeared once. J is TRBJ1-2 and V is TRBV3-1 (or the pseudogene TRBV3-2); possibly TRBD1 for D (5 bases). The CDR3 is 15 amino acids. Germline CDR1 reads LGHDT; CDR2 reads YNNKEL (reference sequence). The V end lost 1 base, the J end lost 8 bases, and 17 bases lay between the germline ends. The DNA for the CDR3 is TGTGCCAGCAGCCAAGTGGAGGGGCTAGCCGGGGGCTACACCTTC. The encoded protein is CASSQVEGLAGGYTF.

This chain joins TRBV11-2 and TRBJ2-1; TRBD2 agrees at 14 bases. The germline V gene has CDR1 SGHAT and CDR2 FQNNGV. There are 17 residues in the CDR3. Trimming removed 2 bases from V and 4 bases from J; junction bases left unmatched: 4. The CDR3 protein is CASSLPRLAGGYNEQFF. In DNA, the CDR3 is TGTGCCAGCAGCTTACCACGACTAGCGGGAGGGTACAATGAGCAGTTCTTC. The full variable domain, its missing parts supplied by reference TRBV11-2 and TRBJ2-1, is EAGVAQSPRYKIIEKRQSVAFWCNPISGHATLYWYQQILGQGPKLLIQFQNNGVVDDSQLPKDRFSAERLKGVDSTLKIQPAKLEDSAVYLCASSLPRLAGGYNEQFFGPGTRLTVL.

The chain employs TRBV5-1 and TRBJ2-7; TRBD2 matches at 9 bases. Per the germline V gene, CDR1 is SGHRS and CDR2 is YFSETQ. This CDR3 spans 15 amino acids. The V and J ends lost 0 bases and 6 bases, in that order; junction bases with no gene match: 7. CDR3 coding DNA: TGCGCCAGCAGCTTGGAGGTAGCGGGAGAAGGCGAGCAGTACTTC. The encoded protein is CASSLEVAGEGEQYF.

The count of this clone is one. CDR3 protein: CASSLAVEGTQYF. CDR3 bases: TGCGCCAGCAGCTTGGCCGTTGAGGGGACCCAGTACTTC. V usage is TRBV5-1 and J usage is TRBJ2-5, with D maybe TRBD2 (5 bases). The V and J ends lost 0 bases and 7 bases respectively, with 10 bases between them. In germline, CDR1 is SGHRS, CDR2 YFSETQ. The CDR3 consists of 13 residues.

The rearrangement joins TRBV7-2 to TRBJ1-1; D unresolved. The CDR3 is 15 residues long. Looked up from germline, CDR1 is SGHTA and CDR2 is FQGNSA. With 0 bases removed from V and 0 bases from J, the gap between germline ends came to 8 bases. CDR3 in amino acids: CASSLAKEVNTEAFF. CDR3 in DNA: TGTGCCAGCAGCTTAGCCAAGGAGGTGAACACTGAAGCTTTCTTT. The whole variable domain, remainder taken from reference TRBV7-2 and TRBJ1-1, is GAGVSQSPSNKVTEKGKDVELRCDPISGHTALYWYRQSLGQGLEFLIYFQGNSAPDKSGLPSDRFSAERTGGSVSTLTIQRTQQEDSAVYLCASSLAKEVNTEAFFGQGTRLTVV.

This clone showed up just a few times. The chain uses TRBV5-8 and TRBJ1-5; possible D gene TRBD1, 6 bases. The CDR3 sequence is 15 residues long. Germline values: CDR1 SGHTS, CDR2 YDEGEE. V lost 4 bases and J lost 0, with 11 bases in between. The CDR3 here is CASSRRGYSNQPQHF. In DNA form, the CDR3 reads TGTGCCAGCAGCCGCAGGGGATATAGCAATCAGCCCCAGCATTTT. The full variable domain, its missing parts supplied by reference TRBV5-8 and TRBJ1-5, is EAGVTQSPTHLIKTRGQQATLRCSPISGHTSVYWYQQALGLGLQFLLWYDEGEERNRGNFPPRFSGRQFPNYSSELNVNALELEDSALYLCASSRRGYSNQPQHFGDGTRLSIL.

This chain connects TRBV7-2 to TRBJ2-5; TRBD2 aligns across 9 bases. This CDR3 has 15 residues. Germline loops: CDR1 SGHTA, CDR2 FQGNSA. The V segment lost 1 base and the J segment 6 bases; nucleotides outside the gene matches: 6. The CDR3 DNA reads as TGTGCCAGCAGCTTAGAACTAGCGGGCCCTAAGACCCAGTACTTC. Protein product: CASSLELAGPKTQYF.

The chain recombines TRBV5-1 with TRBJ2-7; D is possibly TRBD2 (5 bases). Germline lookup yields CDR1 SGHRS and CDR2 YFSETQ. The length of the CDR3 is 14 residues. Trimming stripped 0 bases from V and 0 bases from J, with 7 bases between. This CDR3 reads CASSLDGISYEQYF. The CDR3 nucleotides read TGCGCCAGCAGCTTGGACGGGATCTCCTACGAGCAGTACTTC.

This clone was recorded once. The DNA of the CDR3 is TGTGCCAGCAGTGAATCTAGCGGGTACAATGAGCAGTTCTTC. Its translation is CASSESSGYNEQFF. The V gene is TRBV6-1, the J gene TRBJ2-1; 8 positions match TRBD2. The CDR3 covers 14 residues. J gave up 4 bases and V 2 bases, and 1 base lay outside the gene matches. Germline V gives CDR1 MNHNS, CDR2 SASEGT.

The V call is TRBV3-1 (or the pseudogene TRBV3-2), the J call TRBJ2-1, with 7 nucleotides matching TRBD2. The J segment lost 7 bases and the V segment lost 2 bases, leaving 5 bases of the junction unmatched. The CDR3 runs 14 residues. The germline V gene encodes CDR1 LGHDT and CDR2 YNNKEL (reference sequence). CDR3 in amino acids: CASSQWASGNEQFF. CDR3 bases: TGTGCCAGCAGCCAATGGGCTAGCGGAAATGAGCAGTTCTTC.

This clone was seen just once. V usage is TRBV9 and J usage is TRBJ2-7; 8 nucleotides align to TRBD2. V trimming: 4 bases; J trimming: 7 bases; junction bases outside the gene matches: 7. This CDR3 is 13 amino acids long. The germline gives CDR1 SGDLS, CDR2 YYNGEE. This CDR3 is CASSTGLAGEQYF. DNA of the CDR3: TGTGCCAGCAGCACTGGACTAGCCGGGGAGCAGTACTTC.

The V call is TRBV6-1, the J call TRBJ2-2; 10 bases map to TRBD2. Germline-derived CDR1 and CDR2 are MNHNS and SASEGT. This CDR3 is built from 16 residues. V shed 0 bases, J shed 3 bases, and the junction held 1 base outside the gene matches. The CDR3 loop reads CASSEALAGDTGELFF. In DNA, the CDR3 is TGTGCCAGCAGTGAAGCCCTAGCGGGAGACACCGGGGAGCTGTTTTTT.

This sequence joins TRBV6-6 and TRBJ2-2; a possible D gene is TRBD1 (7 bases). V lost 1 base to trimming and J lost 6 bases, with 15 bases between them. The CDR3 loop spans 16 amino acids. From germline, CDR1 is MNHNY and CDR2 SVGAGI (reference sequence). Written as DNA, the CDR3 is TGTGCCAGCAGTTACTATGGGGGGCAGGGGGCCGGGGAGCTGTTTTTT. Its protein is CASSYYGGQGAGELFF.

The rearrangement links TRBV7-2 to TRBJ1-2; 8 positions match TRBD1. Trimming cost V 1 base and J 7 bases; bases outside gene matches: 5. Germline V gene data show CDR1 as SGHTA and CDR2 as FQGNSA. CDR3 length equals 14 residues. The CDR3 here is CASSLVGQGGGYTF. The CDR3 region has the DNA TGTGCCAGCAGCTTAGTTGGACAGGGAGGTGGCTACACCTTC.

This chain connects TRBV5-1 to TRBJ2-5; 8 bases match TRBD2. The CDR3 consists of 15 residues. Germline V CDR1 and CDR2: SGHRS, YFSETQ. V was clipped by 4 bases and J by 2 bases; unmatched bases: 7. The CDR3 coding sequence is TGCGCCAGCAGCCCCAATAGCGGGATGCAAGAGACCCAGTACTTC. Its translation: CASSPNSGMQETQYF.

This clone is medium-sized. Distinct nucleotide sequences in the sample also encode this CDR3. The chain uses TRBV5-6 and TRBJ2-7; possibly TRBD2 for D (5 bases). The CDR3 is made up of 12 amino acids. Germline V CDR1 and CDR2: SGHDT, YYEEEE. The V end lost 1 base, the J end lost 6 bases, and 8 bases lay between the germline ends. The DNA for the CDR3 is TGTGCCAGCAGCTTGCGGGGTACCGAGCAGTACTTC. It is translated as CASSLRGTEQYF. The whole variable domain, filled in from reference TRBV5-6 and TRBJ2-7, reads DAGVTQSPTHLIKTRGQQVTLRCSPKSGHDTVSWYQQALGQGPQFIFQYYEEEERQRGNFPDRFSGHQFPNYSSELNVNALLLGDSALYLCASSLRGTEQYFGPGTRLTVT.

Of note for this clone: This sample also contains other DNA sequences that code for the same CDR3. V and J are TRBV13 and TRBJ1-1; possible D gene TRBD1, 5 bases. Germline CDR1 and CDR2: PRHDT and FYEKMQ (reference sequence). This CDR3 is built from 15 residues. Trimming pared 3 bases from V and 3 bases from J, leaving 14 bases between. The CDR3 sequence: CASSLGVRADTEAFF. The CDR3 DNA reads TGTGCCAGCAGCTTGGGCGTCAGGGCGGACACTGAAGCTTTCTTT.